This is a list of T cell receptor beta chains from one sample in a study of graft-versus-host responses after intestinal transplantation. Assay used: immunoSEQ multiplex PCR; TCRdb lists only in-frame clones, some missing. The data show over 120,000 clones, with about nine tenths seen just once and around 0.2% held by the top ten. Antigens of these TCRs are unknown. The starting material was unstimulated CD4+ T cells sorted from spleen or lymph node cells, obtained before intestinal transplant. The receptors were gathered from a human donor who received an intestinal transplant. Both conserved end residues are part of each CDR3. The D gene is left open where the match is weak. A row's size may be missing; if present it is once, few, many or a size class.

DNA: TGCGCCAGCAGGGGGACGCAGGGAGGAAACACCATATATTTT
CDR3: CASRGTQGGNTIYF
size: once
V: TRBV10-2
J: TRBJ1-3
D: .

DNA: TGTGCCAGCAGTCACACTAGCGGGAGGGCCTGGGAGACCCAGTACTTC
CDR3: CASSHTSGRAWETQYF
size: once
V: TRBV13
J: TRBJ2-5
D: TRBD2

DNA: TGTGCCAGCCCCCTGATCGTTTTGTACCAAGAGACCCAGTACTTC
CDR3: CASPLIVLYQETQYF
size: .
V: TRBV28
J: TRBJ2-5
D: .

DNA: TGTGCTAGTGGTTTGCCAGGGCAGAGTGAGCAGTTCTTC
CDR3: CASGLPGQSEQFF
size: .
V: TRBV12-5
J: TRBJ2-1
D: .

DNA: TGTGCCAGCAAGCTTGGGACAGGGAGGAATCAGCCCCAGCATTTT
CDR3: CASKLGTGRNQPQHF
size: .
V: TRBV6-1
J: TRBJ1-5
D: TRBD1

DNA: TGTGCCAGCACGCGGAGTGGCGGGGCTAGCGGGTTTTACGAGCAGTACTTC
CDR3: CASTRSGGASGFYEQYF
size: .
V: TRBV27
J: TRBJ2-7
D: TRBD2

DNA: TGTGCCAGCAGCCATAAGACGGGATGGAACACTGAAGCTTTCTTT
CDR3: CASSHKTGWNTEAFF
size: once
V: TRBV6-1
J: TRBJ1-1
D: .

DNA: TGTGCCAGTCGGGGGACAGGGAGGAATGAGCAGTTCTTC
CDR3: CASRGTGRNEQFF
size: .
V: TRBV7-8
J: TRBJ2-1
D: TRBD1

DNA: TGTGCCAGCAGCCCCCCCATCCTACTAGCGGGGCTGTACAATGAGCAGTTCTTC
CDR3: CASSPPILLAGLYNEQFF
size: .
V: TRBV7-8
J: TRBJ2-1
D: TRBD2

DNA: TGCGCCAGCAGCTCGACAGCGGACACTGAAGCTTTCTTT
CDR3: CASSSTADTEAFF
size: .
V: TRBV5-1
J: TRBJ1-1
D: .

DNA: TGCGCCAGCAGTCACCCACCCACAGATACGCAGTATTTT
CDR3: CASSHPPTDTQYF
size: .
V: TRBV23-1
J: TRBJ2-3
D: .

DNA: TGTGCCAGCAGCTTGGCCGGGGAGACCCAGTACTTC
CDR3: CASSLAGETQYF
size: .
V: TRBV5-4
J: TRBJ2-5
D: .

DNA: TGTGCTAGTGGTTTGACCCGGAACACTGAAGCTTTCTTT
CDR3: CASGLTRNTEAFF
size: .
V: TRBV12-5
J: TRBJ1-1
D: .

DNA: TGTGCCAGTAGTACGTCCCGGAATCACAATGAGCAGTTCTTC
CDR3: CASSTSRNHNEQFF
size: .
V: TRBV19
J: TRBJ2-1
D: .

DNA: TGTGCCAGCAGACGACAGGGGGAGACCCAGTACTTC
CDR3: CASRRQGETQYF
size: once
V: TRBV28
J: TRBJ2-5
D: TRBD1

DNA: TGTGCCAGTAGTATTGGGACCCGGGACGGTAATTCACCCCTCCACTTT
CDR3: CASSIGTRDGNSPLHF
size: .
V: TRBV19
J: TRBJ1-6
D: .

DNA: TGTGCCAGTGGGTGGATCAGCAGGGGGAACACCGGGGAGCTGTTTTTT
CDR3: CASGWISRGNTGELFF
size: .
V: TRBV19
J: TRBJ2-2
D: .

DNA: TGTGCCAGCAGCTTGGATAGGGACTACGAGCAGTACTTC
CDR3: CASSLDRDYEQYF
size: .
V: TRBV5-8
J: TRBJ2-7
D: .

DNA: TGTGCCAGCAGCAAAGACCGACTGACAGCGAACACTGAAGCTTTCTTT
CDR3: CASSKDRLTANTEAFF
size: .
V: TRBV21-1
J: TRBJ1-1
D: .

DNA: TGTGCCATCAGTCGACAGGGACTGCAAGAGACCCAGTACTTC
CDR3: CAISRQGLQETQYF
size: .
V: TRBV10-3
J: TRBJ2-5
D: .

DNA: TGCGCCAGCAGCTTGGTAGGTCGGACGAGCTCCTACAATGAGCAGTTCTTC
CDR3: CASSLVGRTSSYNEQFF
size: .
V: TRBV5-1
J: TRBJ2-1
D: .

DNA: TGTGCCAGTAGTAGTACGTGGGAGATTACCACGCGCGAGCAGTACTTC
CDR3: CASSSTWEITTREQYF
size: .
V: TRBV19
J: TRBJ2-7
D: .

DNA: TGTGCCAGCAGCTTAACTAGCGGGACCGGGGAGCTGTTTTTT
CDR3: CASSLTSGTGELFF
size: .
V: TRBV7-2
J: TRBJ2-2
D: TRBD2

DNA: TGCAGCGGAGGGACAGGGCAAGGCGGGGAGCTGTTTTTT
CDR3: CSGGTGQGGELFF
size: .
V: TRBV29-1
J: TRBJ2-2
D: TRBD1

DNA: TGTGCCAGCCTATCGCCCCGGGCCTACGAGCAGTACTTC
CDR3: CASLSPRAYEQYF
size: .
V: TRBV28
J: TRBJ2-7
D: .

DNA: TGTGCCATCTCCCGGGCCCCGAAACTCTCTGGGGCCAACGTCCTGACTTTC
CDR3: CAISRAPKLSGANVLTF
size: .
V: TRBV2
J: TRBJ2-6
D: .

DNA: TGTGCCAGTAGTCGACAGGCTAGCGGGAGAGAGACCCAGTACTTC
CDR3: CASSRQASGRETQYF
size: .
V: TRBV19
J: TRBJ2-5
D: TRBD2

DNA: TGTGCCAGCAGTGTAGGCGTCGAGCAGTACTTC
CDR3: CASSVGVEQYF
size: .
V: TRBV6-1
J: TRBJ2-7
D: .

DNA: TGTGCCAGCAGTTTCCGCGGACAGGGGAACTATGGCTACACCTTC
CDR3: CASSFRGQGNYGYTF
size: .
V: TRBV28
J: TRBJ1-2
D: TRBD1

DNA: TGTGCCAGCAGACGCCCGAAGGCGGGGGGAGCTTTCTTT
CDR3: CASRRPKAGGAFF
size: once
V: TRBV28
J: TRBJ1-1
D: .

DNA: TGTGCCAGCAGCCGTAAAGGGGGAAACAATGAGCAGTTCTTC
CDR3: CASSRKGGNNEQFF
size: .
V: TRBV7-6
J: TRBJ2-1
D: .

DNA: TGTGCCAGCAGCTTCGGTGGGAGGGCCACCGGGGAGCTGTTTTTT
CDR3: CASSFGGRATGELFF
size: .
V: TRBV5-8
J: TRBJ2-2
D: TRBD2